The sequence of this TCR beta chain was determined in a study of T cells after yellow fever vaccination. Study conclusions and caveats: Although the secondary response was weaker, it peaked faster, at day 5 versus 15.

MiXCR, run by TCRdb on the 5' RACE reads, gives a single entry per CDR3 protein. Here the sample spans around 350,000 distinct CDR3 sequences, under 7.5% being singletons. The germline V and J ends were trimmed by 1 base and 6 bases, with 6 bases remaining between them. CDR3 length: 13 amino acids. Germline V gene lookup returns CDR1 KGHSH and CDR2 LQKENI. Regarding this clonotype: Its antigen is not known.

The rearrangement uses TRBV18 and TRBJ2-2; D gene ambiguous. The clonotype originates from a man aged 30 to 45 who received the YFV17D yellow fever vaccine. Sequenced material: PBMCs, taken 5 days after the yellow fever booster vaccination. CDR3 DNA: TGTGCCAGCTCACCACAGGGATCCGGGGAGCTGTTTTTT. Encoded protein: CASSPQGSGELFF.